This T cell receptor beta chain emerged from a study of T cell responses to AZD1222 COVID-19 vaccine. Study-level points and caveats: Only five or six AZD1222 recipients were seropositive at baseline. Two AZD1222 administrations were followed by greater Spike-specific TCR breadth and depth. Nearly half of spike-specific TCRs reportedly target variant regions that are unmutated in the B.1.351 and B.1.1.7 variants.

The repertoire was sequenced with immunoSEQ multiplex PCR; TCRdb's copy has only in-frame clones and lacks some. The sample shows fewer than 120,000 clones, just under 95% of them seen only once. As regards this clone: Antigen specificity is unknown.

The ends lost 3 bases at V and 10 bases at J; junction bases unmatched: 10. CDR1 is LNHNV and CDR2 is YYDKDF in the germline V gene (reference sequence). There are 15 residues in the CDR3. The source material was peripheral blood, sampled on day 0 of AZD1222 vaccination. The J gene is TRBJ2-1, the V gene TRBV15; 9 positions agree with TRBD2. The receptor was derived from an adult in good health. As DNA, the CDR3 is TGTGCCACCAGCAGTGATAGACTAGCGGCGGGGGAGCAGTTCTTC. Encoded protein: CATSSDRLAAGEQFF.